This T cell receptor beta chain was retrieved from a study of regulatory T cells in long-lasting Graves disease. This clonotype has only a few counts. The authors built TCR beta libraries using iRepertoire HTBI primers and Arm-PCR of CDR3 regions. TCRdb reanalysed the multiplex PCR reads using MiXCR and keeps one entry per CDR3 protein. The sample includes 450,000 to 600,000 distinct CDR3 sequences, roughly 13% of them seen just once. Germline V gene lookup returns CDR1 GTSNPN and CDR2 SVGIG (reference sequence). V lost 5 bases to trimming and J lost 2 bases; unmatched junction nucleotides: 17. The CDR3 loop spans 17 amino acids. The sample's time point: newly diagnosed GD, antithyroid drugs for less than 3 months. RNA isolated from PBMCs was used to make the TCR library. These sequences were also reported in another study, on T cells in Graves' hyperthyroidism and ophthalmopathy. That report notes: Graves' hyperthyroidism qualified as stable when ophthalmopathy did not progress within 18 months.

Sequencing was performed on peripheral blood mononuclear cells (PBMCs), taken at new diagnosis, from a patient treated with antithyroid drugs. V is TRBV30 and J is TRBJ2-7; TRBD1 matches 8 bases. The receptor comes from a young man with Graves disease. The CDR3 region has the DNA TGTGCCTGGCGTCAGGGGGCGGGCGGAATGAAACCCTACGAGCAGTACTTC. This encodes CAWRQGAGGMKPYEQYF.